This T cell receptor (beta chain) derives from a study of CD8 T cells in ankylosing spondylitis. Whole-study results and caveats: Disease-linked clones reportedly showed significant enrichment in matched ankylosing spondylitis synovial fluid. What seemed typical of ankylosing spondylitis blood was a TCR beta motif built from several highly homologous variants.

Germline V gene sequence: CDR1 SGHKS, CDR2 YYEKEE (reference sequence). CDR3 size: 11 residues. V was clipped by 8 bases and J by 5 bases, with 10 bases between them. This clonotype was counted only a few times. Its antigen is undetermined. TCRdb re-derived calls from the 5' RACE reads in MiXCR, one entry per CDR3 protein. The sample yields around 100,000 distinct CDR3 sequences, roughly 10% seen once. Sequencing was done on a sample of blood, either unsorted or a sorted T cell fraction (not recorded which). The chain carries TRBV5-5 and TRBJ2-5, with a possible D match to TRBD2 (5 bases). This TCR was sampled from a male donor with ankylosing spondylitis. Here the CDR3 reads CASFSGETQYF. The CDR3, as DNA: TGTGCCAGTTTTTCGGGGGAGACCCAGTACTTC.